Below, one T cell receptor (beta chain) is given with its context. Trimming cost V 0 bases and J 4 bases, with 9 bases left between them. The V gene's germline CDR1 is SGHRS and CDR2 YFSETQ. This CDR3 has 14 residues. The entry originates in a study of blood T cell repertoires in COVID-19. Whole-study context: Samples came from the United States, Italy and Spain, spanning acute and convalescent COVID-19. Sources were T cells, B-cell-depleted T cells, or PBMCs; the material itself was cDNA or gDNA.

Original processing methods: By means of reference gene primer amplification, nucleated cell counts were estimated. Sequencing used immunoSEQ multiplex PCR; TCRdb keeps in-frame clones, though not all of them. V and J calls and clone size are copied from that table; D and trimming were computed from the DNA. The table lists roughly 200,000 clones, roughly three quarters of them singletons. J is TRBJ2-3 and V is TRBV5-1, with D uncertain. The sequence derives from a woman aged 45-59 years with active or convalescent COVID-19. The sample comprised peripheral blood. The DNA for the CDR3 is TGCGCCAGCAGCTTGGGATATCAGGCAGATACGCAGTATTTT. This encodes CASSLGYQADTQYF.